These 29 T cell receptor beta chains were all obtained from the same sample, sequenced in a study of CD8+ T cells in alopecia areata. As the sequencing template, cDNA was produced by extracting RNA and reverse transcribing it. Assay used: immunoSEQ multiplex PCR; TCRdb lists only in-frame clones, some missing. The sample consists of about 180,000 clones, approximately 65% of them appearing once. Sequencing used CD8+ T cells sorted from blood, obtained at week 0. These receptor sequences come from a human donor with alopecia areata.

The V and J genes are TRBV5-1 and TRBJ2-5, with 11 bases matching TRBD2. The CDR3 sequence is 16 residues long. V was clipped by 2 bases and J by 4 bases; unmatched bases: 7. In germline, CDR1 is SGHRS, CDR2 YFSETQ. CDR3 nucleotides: TGCGCCAGCAGCTTCAGACTAGCGGGGACGGTAGAGACCCAGTACTTC. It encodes CASSFRLAGTVETQYF.

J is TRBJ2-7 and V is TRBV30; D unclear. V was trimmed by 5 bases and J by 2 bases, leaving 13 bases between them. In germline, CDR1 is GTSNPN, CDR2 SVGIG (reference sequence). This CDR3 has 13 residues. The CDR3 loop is CAWGNRPPYEQYF. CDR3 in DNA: TGTGCCTGGGGAAACCGGCCACCCTACGAGCAGTACTTC.

The CDR3: CASSVEARGEETQYF. The CDR3 bases are TGTGCCAGCAGCGTCGAGGCCCGGGGGGAGGAGACCCAGTACTTC. The rearrangement joins TRBV9 to TRBJ2-5; 7 positions match TRBD2. The CDR3 runs to 15 residues. In germline, CDR1 is SGDLS, CDR2 YYNGEE. The J segment lost 5 bases and the V segment lost 2 bases, leaving 9 bases of the junction unmatched.

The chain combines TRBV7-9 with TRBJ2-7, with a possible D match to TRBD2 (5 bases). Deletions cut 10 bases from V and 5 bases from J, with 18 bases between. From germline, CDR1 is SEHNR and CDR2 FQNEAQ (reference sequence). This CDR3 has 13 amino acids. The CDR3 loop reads CATAGLSLDEQYF. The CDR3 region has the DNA TGTGCCACCGCGGGCTTAAGCCTAGACGAGCAGTACTTC.

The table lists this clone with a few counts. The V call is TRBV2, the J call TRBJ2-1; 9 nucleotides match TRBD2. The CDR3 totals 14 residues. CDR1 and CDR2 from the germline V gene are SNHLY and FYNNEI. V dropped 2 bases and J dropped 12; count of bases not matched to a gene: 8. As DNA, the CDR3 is TGTGCCAGCAGTGAAACTGGTTGGCGGGGGGGGCAGTTCTTC. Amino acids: CASSETGWRGGQFF.

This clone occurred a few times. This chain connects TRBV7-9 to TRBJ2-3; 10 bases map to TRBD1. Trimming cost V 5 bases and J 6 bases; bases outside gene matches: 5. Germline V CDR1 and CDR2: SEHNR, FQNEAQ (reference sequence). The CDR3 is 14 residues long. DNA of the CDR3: TGTGCCAGCAGCCGGGGACAGGGGTCTGATACGCAGTATTTT. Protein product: CASSRGQGSDTQYF. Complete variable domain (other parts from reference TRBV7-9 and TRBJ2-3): DTGVSQNPRHKITKRGQNVTFRCDPISEHNRLYWYRQTLGQGPEFLTYFQNEAQLEKSRLLSDRFSAERPKGSFSTLEIQRTEQGDSAMYLCASSRGQGSDTQYFGPGTRLTVL.

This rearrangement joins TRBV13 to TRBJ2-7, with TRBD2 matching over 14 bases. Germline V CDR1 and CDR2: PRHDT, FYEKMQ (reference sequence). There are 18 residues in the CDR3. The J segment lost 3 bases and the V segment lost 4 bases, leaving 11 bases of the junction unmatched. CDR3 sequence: CASSSGTSGGSSLYEQYF. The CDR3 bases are TGTGCCAGCAGCTCCGGGACTAGCGGGGGAAGTTCGCTCTACGAGCAGTACTTC.

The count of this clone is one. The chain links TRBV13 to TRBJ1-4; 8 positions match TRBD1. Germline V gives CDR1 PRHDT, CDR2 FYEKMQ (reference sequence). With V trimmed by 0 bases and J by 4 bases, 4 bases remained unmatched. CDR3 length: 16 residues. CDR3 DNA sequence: TGTGCCAGCAGCTTAGGCTTCGGACAGGGTAATGAAAAACTGTTTTTT. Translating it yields CASSLGFGQGNEKLFF.

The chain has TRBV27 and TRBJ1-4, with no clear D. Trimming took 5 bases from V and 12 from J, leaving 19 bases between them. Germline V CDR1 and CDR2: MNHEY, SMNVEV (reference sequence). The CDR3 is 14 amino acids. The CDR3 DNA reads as TGTGCCAGCAGTGAGAACCCGGGCGGGCTGGAACTGTTTTTT. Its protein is CASSENPGGLELFF.

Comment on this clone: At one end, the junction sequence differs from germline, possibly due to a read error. In DNA form, the CDR3 reads TGTGCCAGCAGCCAAGATATAACAGGGGGCCTTGACTTC. This encodes CASSQDITGGLDF. This chain joins TRBV14 and TRBJ2-7, with 9 bases identical to TRBD1. The CDR3 runs to 13 residues. Per germline, CDR1 SGHDN and CDR2 FVKESK. Based on the CDR3 plus reference TRBV14 and TRBJ2-7, the full variable domain is EAGVTQFPSHSVIEKGQTVTLRCDPISGHDNLYWYRRVMGKEIKFLLHFVKESKQDESGMPNNRFLAERTGGTYSTLKVQPAELEDSGVYFCASSQDITGGLDFGPGTRLTVT.

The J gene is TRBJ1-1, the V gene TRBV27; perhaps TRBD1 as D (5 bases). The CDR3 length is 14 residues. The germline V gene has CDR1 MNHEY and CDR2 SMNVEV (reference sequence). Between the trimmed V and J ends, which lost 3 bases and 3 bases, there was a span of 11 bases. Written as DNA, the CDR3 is TGTGCCAGCAGTTTTGCTCAGGGTTACACTGAAGCTTTCTTT. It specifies CASSFAQGYTEAFF.

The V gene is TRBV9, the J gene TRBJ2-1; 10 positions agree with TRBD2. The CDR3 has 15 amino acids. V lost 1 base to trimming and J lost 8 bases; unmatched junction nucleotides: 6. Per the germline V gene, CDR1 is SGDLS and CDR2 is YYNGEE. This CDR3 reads CASSVSGGAGDEQFF. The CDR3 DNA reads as TGTGCCAGCAGCGTAAGCGGGGGGGCAGGAGATGAGCAGTTCTTC.

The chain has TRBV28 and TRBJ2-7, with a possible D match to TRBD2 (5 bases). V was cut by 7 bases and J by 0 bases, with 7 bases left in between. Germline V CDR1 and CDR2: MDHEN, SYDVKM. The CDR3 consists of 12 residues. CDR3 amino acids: CASTGNSYEQYF. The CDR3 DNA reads TGTGCCAGCACCGGGAACTCCTACGAGCAGTACTTC.

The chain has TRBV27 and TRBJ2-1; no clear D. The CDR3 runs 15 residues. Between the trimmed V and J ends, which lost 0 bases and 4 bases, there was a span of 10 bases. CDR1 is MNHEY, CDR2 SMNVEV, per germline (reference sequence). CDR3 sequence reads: CASSLSWQEYNEQFF. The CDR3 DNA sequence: TGTGCCAGCAGTTTATCGTGGCAGGAGTACAATGAGCAGTTCTTC.

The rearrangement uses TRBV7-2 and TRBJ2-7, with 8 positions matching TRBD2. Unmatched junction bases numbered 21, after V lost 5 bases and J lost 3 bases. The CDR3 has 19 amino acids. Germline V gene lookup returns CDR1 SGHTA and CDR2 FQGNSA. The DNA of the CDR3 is TGTGCCAGCAGCATTAGAGTGACTAGCGTCTTAACTCCGCACTACGAGCAGTACTTC. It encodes CASSIRVTSVLTPHYEQYF.

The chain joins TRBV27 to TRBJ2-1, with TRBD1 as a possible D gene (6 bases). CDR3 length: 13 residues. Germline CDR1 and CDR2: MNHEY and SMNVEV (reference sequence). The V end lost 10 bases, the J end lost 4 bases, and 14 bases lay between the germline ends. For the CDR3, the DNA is TGTGCCACCCGTGAGCAGGGGTACAATGAGCAGTTCTTC. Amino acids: CATREQGYNEQFF.

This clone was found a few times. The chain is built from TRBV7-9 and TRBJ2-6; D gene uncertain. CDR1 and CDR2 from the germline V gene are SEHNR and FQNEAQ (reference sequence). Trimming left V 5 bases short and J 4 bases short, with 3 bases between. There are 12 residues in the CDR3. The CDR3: CASSLGANVLTF. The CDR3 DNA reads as TGTGCCAGCAGCCTGGGGGCCAACGTCCTGACTTTC.

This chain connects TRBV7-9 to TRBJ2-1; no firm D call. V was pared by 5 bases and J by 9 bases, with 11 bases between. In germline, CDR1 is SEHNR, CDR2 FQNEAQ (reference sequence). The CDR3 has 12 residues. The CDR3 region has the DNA TGTGCCAGCAGCCAAGTAGAGGTTGAGCAGTTCTTC. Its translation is CASSQVEVEQFF.

DNA of the CDR3: TGTGCCACCAGCGTTAAGACTAGTCTTAGCACAGATACGCAGTATTTT. It yields the protein CATSVKTSLSTDTQYF. V and J are TRBV15 and TRBJ2-3; tentatively, D is TRBD2 (6 bases). The V end was cut by 5 bases, the J end by 0 bases, with 15 bases between. The germline CDR1 and CDR2 sequences are LNHNV and YYDKDF (reference sequence). The CDR3 runs to 16 residues.

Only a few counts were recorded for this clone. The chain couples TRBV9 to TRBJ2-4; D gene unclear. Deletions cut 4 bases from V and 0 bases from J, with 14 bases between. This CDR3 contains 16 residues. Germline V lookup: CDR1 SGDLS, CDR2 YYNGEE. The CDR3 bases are TGTGCCAGCAGCCCTCGTTCCTCTGCAGCCAAAAACATTCAGTACTTC. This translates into CASSPRSSAAKNIQYF. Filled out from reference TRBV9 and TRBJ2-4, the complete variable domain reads DSGVTQTPKHLITATGQRVTLRCSPRSGDLSVYWYQQSLDQGLQFLIQYYNGEERAKGNILERFSAQQFPDLHSELNLSSLELGDSALYFCASSPRSSAAKNIQYFGAGTRLSVL.

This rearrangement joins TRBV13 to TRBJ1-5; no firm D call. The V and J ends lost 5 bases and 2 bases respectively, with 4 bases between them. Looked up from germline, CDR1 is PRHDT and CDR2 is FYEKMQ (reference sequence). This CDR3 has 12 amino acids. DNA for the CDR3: TGTGCCAGCAGCACCCGCAATCAGCCCCAGCATTTT. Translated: CASSTRNQPQHF.

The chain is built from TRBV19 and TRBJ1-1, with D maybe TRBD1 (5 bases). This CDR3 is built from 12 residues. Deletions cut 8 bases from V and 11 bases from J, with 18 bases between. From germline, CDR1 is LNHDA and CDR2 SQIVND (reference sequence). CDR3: CASQRDARSAFF. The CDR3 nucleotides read TGTGCCAGTCAGAGGGACGCTAGAAGCGCTTTCTTT.

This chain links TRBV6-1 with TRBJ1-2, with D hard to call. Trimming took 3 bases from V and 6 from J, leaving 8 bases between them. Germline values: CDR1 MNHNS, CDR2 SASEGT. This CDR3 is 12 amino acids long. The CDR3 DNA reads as TGTGCCAGCAGTGAGCAGAGGAATGGCTACACCTTC. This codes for CASSEQRNGYTF.

In DNA, the CDR3 is TGTGCCAGTAGTATTTCTCCACGGAACACTGAAGCTTTCTTT. It yields the protein CASSISPRNTEAFF. The chain uses TRBV19 and TRBJ1-1; D uncertain. This CDR3 is 14 amino acids long. The V gene's germline CDR1 is LNHDA and CDR2 SQIVND (reference sequence). The V gene lost 3 bases and the J gene lost 1 base, with 9 bases spanning the gap.

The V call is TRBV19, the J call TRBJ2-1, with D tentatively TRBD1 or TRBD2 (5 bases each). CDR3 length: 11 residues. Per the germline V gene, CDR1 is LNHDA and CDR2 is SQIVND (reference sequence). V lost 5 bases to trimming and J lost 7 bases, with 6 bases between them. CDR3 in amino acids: CASSEGNEQFF. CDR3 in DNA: TGTGCCAGTAGTGAGGGGAATGAGCAGTTCTTC.

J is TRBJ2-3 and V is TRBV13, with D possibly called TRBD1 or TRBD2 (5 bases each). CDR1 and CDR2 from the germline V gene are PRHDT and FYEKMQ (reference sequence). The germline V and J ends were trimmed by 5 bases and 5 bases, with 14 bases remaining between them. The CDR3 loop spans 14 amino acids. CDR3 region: CASSLGTAQDTQYF. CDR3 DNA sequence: TGTGCCAGCAGCCTCGGGACCGCGCAAGATACGCAGTATTTT.

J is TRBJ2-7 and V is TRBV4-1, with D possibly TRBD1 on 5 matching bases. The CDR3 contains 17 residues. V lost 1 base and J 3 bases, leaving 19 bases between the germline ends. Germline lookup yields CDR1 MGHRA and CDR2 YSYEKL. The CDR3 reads CASSQGGPATGIYEQYF. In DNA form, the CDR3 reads TGCGCCAGCAGCCAAGGGGGTCCAGCTACAGGAATCTACGAGCAGTACTTC.

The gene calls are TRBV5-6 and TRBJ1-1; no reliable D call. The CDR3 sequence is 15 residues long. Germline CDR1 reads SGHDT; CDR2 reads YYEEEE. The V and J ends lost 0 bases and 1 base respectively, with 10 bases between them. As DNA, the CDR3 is TGTGCCAGCAGCTTGGTCTGGCCGTCGAACACTGAAGCTTTCTTT. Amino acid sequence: CASSLVWPSNTEAFF.

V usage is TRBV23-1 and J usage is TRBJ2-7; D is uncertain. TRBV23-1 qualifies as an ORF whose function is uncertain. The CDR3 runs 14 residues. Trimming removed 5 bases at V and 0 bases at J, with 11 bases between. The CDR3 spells CASSVRINSYEQYF. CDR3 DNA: TGCGCCAGCAGTGTACGAATCAACTCCTACGAGCAGTACTTC.